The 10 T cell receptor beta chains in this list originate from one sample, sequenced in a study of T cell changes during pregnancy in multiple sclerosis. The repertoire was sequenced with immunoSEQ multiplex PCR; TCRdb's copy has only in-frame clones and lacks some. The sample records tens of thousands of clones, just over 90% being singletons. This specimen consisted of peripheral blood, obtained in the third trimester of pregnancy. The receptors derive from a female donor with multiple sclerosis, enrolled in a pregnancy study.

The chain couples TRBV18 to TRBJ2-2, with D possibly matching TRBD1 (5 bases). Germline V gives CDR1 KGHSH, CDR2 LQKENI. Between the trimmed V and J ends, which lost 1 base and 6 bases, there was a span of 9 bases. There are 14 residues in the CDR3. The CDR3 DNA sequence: TGTGCCAGCTCACCACAGGGGCTCGCCGGGGAGCTGTTTTTT. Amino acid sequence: CASSPQGLAGELFF.

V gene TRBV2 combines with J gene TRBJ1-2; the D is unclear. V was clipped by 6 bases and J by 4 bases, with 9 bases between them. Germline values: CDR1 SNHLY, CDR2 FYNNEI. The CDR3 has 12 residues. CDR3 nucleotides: TGTGCCAGCAGCACGGGAACCTATGGCTACACCTTC. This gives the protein CASSTGTYGYTF.

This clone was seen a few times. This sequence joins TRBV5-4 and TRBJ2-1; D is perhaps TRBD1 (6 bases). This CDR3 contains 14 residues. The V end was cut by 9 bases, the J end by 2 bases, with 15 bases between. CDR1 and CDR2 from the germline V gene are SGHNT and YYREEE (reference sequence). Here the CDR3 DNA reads TGTGCCACCTACAGGGACCGTGCCTACAATGAGCAGTTCTTC. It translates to CATYRDRAYNEQFF.

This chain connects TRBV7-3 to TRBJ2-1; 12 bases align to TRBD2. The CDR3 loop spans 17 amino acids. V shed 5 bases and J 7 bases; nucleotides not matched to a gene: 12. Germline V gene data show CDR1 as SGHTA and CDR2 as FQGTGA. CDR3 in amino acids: CASSLRHLAGGLNEQFF. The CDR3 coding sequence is TGTGCCAGCAGCCTCCGTCATCTAGCGGGGGGGCTGAATGAGCAGTTCTTC.

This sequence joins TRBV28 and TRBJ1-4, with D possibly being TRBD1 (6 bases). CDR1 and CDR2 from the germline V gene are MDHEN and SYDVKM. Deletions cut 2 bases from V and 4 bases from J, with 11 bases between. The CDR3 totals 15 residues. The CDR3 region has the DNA TGTGCCAGCAGTTTAGGGGGGGCTGGTAATGAAAAACTGTTTTTT. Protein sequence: CASSLGGAGNEKLFF.

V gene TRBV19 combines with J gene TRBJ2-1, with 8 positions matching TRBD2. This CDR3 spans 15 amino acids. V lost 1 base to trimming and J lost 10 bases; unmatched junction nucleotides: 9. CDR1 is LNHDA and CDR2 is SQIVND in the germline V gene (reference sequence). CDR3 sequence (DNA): TGTGCCAGTAGTATAGTGGCTAGCGGGTACGGGGAGCAGTTCTTC. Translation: CASSIVASGYGEQFF. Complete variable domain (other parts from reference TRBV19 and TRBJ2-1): DGGITQSPKYLFRKEGQNVTLSCEQNLNHDAMYWYRQDPGQGLRLIYYSQIVNDFQKGDIAEGYSVSREKKESFPLTVTSAQKNPTAFYLCASSIVASGYGEQFFGPGTRLTVL.

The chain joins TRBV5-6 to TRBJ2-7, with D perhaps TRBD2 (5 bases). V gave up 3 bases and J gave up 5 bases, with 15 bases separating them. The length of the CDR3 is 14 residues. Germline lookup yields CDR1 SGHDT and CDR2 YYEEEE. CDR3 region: CASSYLKDGDEQYF. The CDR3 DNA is TGTGCCAGCAGCTATCTGAAGGACGGGGACGAGCAGTACTTC.

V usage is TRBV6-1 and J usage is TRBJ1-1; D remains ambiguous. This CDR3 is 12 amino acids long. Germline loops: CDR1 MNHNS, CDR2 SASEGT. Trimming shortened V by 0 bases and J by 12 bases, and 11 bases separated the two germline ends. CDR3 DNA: TGTGCCAGCAGTGAAGCCGTGGAGGGAACTTTCTTT. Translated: CASSEAVEGTFF.

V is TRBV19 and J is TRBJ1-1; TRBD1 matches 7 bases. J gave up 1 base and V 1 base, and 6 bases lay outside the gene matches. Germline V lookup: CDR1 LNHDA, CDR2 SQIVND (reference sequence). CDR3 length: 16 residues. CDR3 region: CASSIGAGGRNTEAFF. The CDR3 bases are TGTGCCAGTAGTATAGGGGCAGGGGGACGGAACACTGAAGCTTTCTTT.

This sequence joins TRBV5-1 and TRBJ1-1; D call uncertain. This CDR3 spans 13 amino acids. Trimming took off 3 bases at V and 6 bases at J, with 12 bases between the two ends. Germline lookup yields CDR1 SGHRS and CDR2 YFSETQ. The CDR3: CASSWNAAAEAFF. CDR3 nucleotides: TGCGCCAGCAGCTGGAACGCCGCGGCTGAAGCTTTCTTT.